This T cell receptor beta chain was recovered during a study of Ad26.COV2.S vaccination and SARS-CoV-2 variants. The protocol was immunoSEQ multiplex PCR, while the TCRdb copy is restricted to in-frame clones and leaves out a portion. The data contain about 680,000 clones, roughly nine tenths of them seen just once; the ten biggest clones take up about 1.5%. Indicated treatment: about 20 received Ad26.COV2.S at low or high dose, single or two shots; roughly five received placebo; per-sample allocation not given. On day 63 after the first injection, vaccine and placebo recipients gave samples. The clonotype comes from a person aged 18-60 years who received the Ad26.COV2.S COVID-19 vaccine or a placebo. The sample was peripheral blood, taken in a trial of Ad26.COV2.S vaccine versus placebo.

CDR3 protein: CASSPPGSIAYEQYF. In DNA, the CDR3 is TGTGCCAGCAGCCCCCCCGGGTCCATAGCCTACGAGCAGTACTTC. V is TRBV7-6 and J is TRBJ2-7; D is unclear. V was trimmed by 5 bases and J by 2 bases, leaving 16 bases between them. The CDR3 totals 15 residues. The germline V gene has CDR1 SGHVS and CDR2 FNYEAQ.